Each of the 20 T cell receptor beta chains below was sequenced from the same sample in a study of cytomegalovirus exposure and HLA in healthy donors. PCR employed 60 Vbeta and 13 Jbeta primers. Measured with immunoSEQ multiplex PCR; TCRdb has only the in-frame clones, and not every one. This table holds about 150,000 clones, around 79% found once. Material: PBMCs. These TCRs come from a human donor in good health.

This clone was seen a handful of times. The rearrangement links TRBV6-1 to TRBJ1-1; TRBD1 matches 9 bases. Germline CDR1 MNHNS, CDR2 SASEGT. With 9 bases clipped from V and 3 bases from J, the junction kept 11 bases outside the gene matches. The CDR3 sequence is 15 residues long. The CDR3 sequence: CASFWGQGWDTEAFF. The CDR3 bases are TGTGCCAGTTTCTGGGGACAGGGCTGGGACACTGAAGCTTTCTTT.

V is TRBV7-2 and J is TRBJ2-2, with D possibly matching TRBD2 (5 bases). The CDR3 has 18 amino acids. Per germline, CDR1 SGHTA and CDR2 FQGNSA. V lost 1 base and J lost 2, with 17 bases in between. CDR3 residues: CASSLVFFGIGNTGELFF. The CDR3 nucleotides are TGTGCCAGCAGCTTAGTGTTTTTCGGGATAGGAAACACCGGGGAGCTGTTTTTT.

The chain uses TRBV18 and TRBJ2-5; 7 nucleotides match TRBD1. Germline trimming cut 4 bases from V and 4 bases from J; bases unmatched to any gene: 6. Germline CDR1 KGHSH, CDR2 LQKENI. The length of the CDR3 is 14 residues. CDR3 coding DNA: TGTGCCAGCTCACACCGACAGGGATTAGAGACCCAGTACTTC. Translating it yields CASSHRQGLETQYF.

This chain connects TRBV5-1 to TRBJ1-5, with D unresolved. The V and J ends lost 4 bases and 1 base respectively, with 12 bases between them. The CDR3 consists of 15 residues. The germline gives CDR1 SGHRS, CDR2 YFSETQ. CDR3 region: CASSVYGGSNQPQHF. Written as DNA, the CDR3 is TGCGCCAGCAGCGTGTACGGAGGGAGCAATCAGCCCCAGCATTTT.

This clone was seen only a few times. The chain's CDR3 is CASSATGGEQYF. DNA of the CDR3: TGCGCCAGCAGTGCTACCGGGGGCGAGCAGTACTTC. The V and J genes are TRBV10-1 and TRBJ2-7; D is possibly TRBD2 (6 bases). Germline V lookup: CDR1 WNHNN, CDR2 SYGVQD (reference sequence). V lost 4 bases to trimming and J lost 6 bases, with 10 bases between them. The length of the CDR3 is 12 residues.

The chain carries TRBV5-4 and TRBJ1-6, with D possibly being TRBD1 (5 bases). Germline CDR1 reads SGHNT; CDR2 reads YYREEE (reference sequence). Trimming removed 0 bases from V and 7 bases from J, with 14 bases in between. The CDR3 has 16 amino acids. CDR3 sequence reads: CASSLAGPRGNSPLHF. CDR3 DNA: TGTGCCAGCAGCTTGGCTGGTCCGCGGGGCAATTCACCCCTCCACTTT. Using reference TRBV5-4 and TRBJ1-6 for the parts outside the CDR3, the full variable domain is ETGVTQSPTHLIKTRGQQVTLRCSSQSGHNTVSWYQQALGQGPQFIFQYYREEENGRGNFPPRFSGLQFPNYSSELNVNALELDDSALYLCASSLAGPRGNSPLHFGNGTRLTVT.

This chain joins TRBV6-5 and TRBJ1-3; D ambiguous. Germline assignment: CDR1 MNHEY and CDR2 SVGAGI. Trimming left V 7 bases short and J 9 bases short, with 13 bases between. CDR3 length equals 12 residues. The CDR3 region has the DNA TGTGCCAGCACAGGCTCAGAATCCACCATATATTTT. Protein sequence: CASTGSESTIYF.

The chain has TRBV6-4 and TRBJ1-1; no firm D call. There are 14 residues in the CDR3. Trimming stripped 3 bases from V and 4 bases from J, with 12 bases between. The germline CDR1 and CDR2 sequences are MRHNA and SNTAGT. The CDR3 loop is CASSDQSGGTEAFF. DNA for the CDR3: TGTGCCAGCAGTGATCAATCAGGAGGCACTGAAGCTTTCTTT.

A note on this clone: This sample also contains other DNA sequences that code for the same CDR3. The chain couples TRBV5-5 to TRBJ1-1; no reliable D call. Trimming took 0 bases from V and 0 from J, leaving 6 bases between them. This CDR3 is 14 amino acids long. Germline V gene lookup returns CDR1 SGHKS and CDR2 YYEKEE (reference sequence). CDR3: CASSLARLNTEAFF. CDR3 DNA: TGTGCCAGCAGCTTGGCCAGGTTGAACACTGAAGCTTTCTTT.

As to this clone: Other DNA sequences from this sample encode an identical CDR3 as well. The J gene is TRBJ1-2, the V gene TRBV7-9; TRBD1 matches at 9 bases. Germline V gene lookup returns CDR1 SEHNR and CDR2 FQNEAQ (reference sequence). Losses at the gene ends were 5 bases for V and 5 bases for J; bases not matched to a gene: 3. This CDR3 has 13 residues. CDR3 nucleotide sequence: TGTGCCAGCAGCCCGGACAGGGGTTATGGCTACACCTTC. Residues: CASSPDRGYGYTF.

This chain links TRBV4-1 with TRBJ2-7; the match to TRBD2 covers 10 bases. The CDR3 totals 15 residues. Per the germline V gene, CDR1 is MGHRA and CDR2 is YSYEKL. V dropped 3 bases and J dropped 4; count of bases not matched to a gene: 6. The CDR3 sequence is CASSHPTSGNYEQYF. Here the CDR3 DNA reads TGCGCCAGCAGCCATCCTACTAGCGGGAATTACGAGCAGTACTTC.

The rearrangement joins TRBV4-1 to TRBJ2-7; 7 positions match TRBD2. Germline loops: CDR1 MGHRA, CDR2 YSYEKL. CDR3 length equals 15 residues. Trimming removed 1 base from V and 7 bases from J; junction bases left unmatched: 10. The CDR3 DNA reads as TGCGCCAGCAGCCAAGGCCCGGGAGGCCTACCGGAGCAGTACTTC. Its translation: CASSQGPGGLPEQYF.

Note on this clone: Its ends do not fully match the called genes, so a read error is possible. This chain connects TRBV5-1 to TRBJ1-2; 8 bases are a match to TRBD1. Germline CDR1 is SGHRS and CDR2 is YFSETQ. The CDR3 extends over 13 amino acids. The CDR3 here is CASSTGTGYGYPF. The CDR3, as DNA: TGCGCCAGCAGCACCGGGACAGGATATGGCTACCCCTTC.

J is TRBJ2-1 and V is TRBV27; 11 bases match TRBD2. Germline assignment: CDR1 MNHEY and CDR2 SMNVEV (reference sequence). With 2 bases clipped from V and 6 bases from J, the junction kept 3 bases outside the gene matches. The CDR3 runs 15 residues. CDR3 region: CASSLGTSGVNEQFF. The CDR3 DNA reads TGTGCCAGCAGTTTAGGGACTAGCGGAGTCAATGAGCAGTTCTTC.

This clone was seen only once. V usage is TRBV12-5 and J usage is TRBJ1-3; 9 positions agree with TRBD1. CDR3 length: 18 residues. The germline V gene encodes CDR1 LGHNT and CDR2 FRNRAP. After removal of 1 base from V and 1 base from J, the junction contained 8 bases not matched to a gene. The CDR3: CASGLALGTGSSGNTIYF. The CDR3 nucleotides are TGTGCTAGTGGTTTGGCGCTCGGGACAGGGTCGTCTGGAAACACCATATATTTT. Drawing the rest from reference TRBV12-5 and TRBJ1-3, the complete variable domain is DARVTQTPRHKVTEMGQEVTMRCQPILGHNTVFWYRQTMMQGLELLAYFRNRAPLDDSGMPKDRFSAEMPDATLATLKIQPSEPRDSAVYFCASGLALGTGSSGNTIYFGEGSWLTVV.

CDR3 sequence: CASSPSGNQPQHF. The CDR3 bases are TGTGCCAGCTCACCATCAGGGAACCAGCCCCAGCATTTT. V and J are TRBV18 and TRBJ1-5, with a possible D match to TRBD1 (5 bases). Trimming cost V 2 bases and J 7 bases, with 9 bases left between them. The CDR3 is made up of 13 amino acids. Germline CDR1 is KGHSH and CDR2 is LQKENI.

The chain uses TRBV29-1 and TRBJ2-7; the match to TRBD1 covers 8 bases. Trimming took 4 bases from V and 3 from J; bases not matched to a gene: 2. CDR1 is SQVTM, CDR2 ANQGSEA, per germline. CDR3 length equals 12 residues. CDR3 bases: TGCAGCGTTGGAGGACAGGGCTACGAGCAGTACTTC. This sequence encodes CSVGGQGYEQYF.

The chain has TRBV5-4 and TRBJ2-2; 8 bases line up with TRBD2. Trimming removed 3 bases from V and 0 bases from J; junction bases left unmatched: 4. The CDR3 has 16 amino acids. CDR1 is SGHNT, CDR2 YYREEE, per germline (reference sequence). The CDR3 region is CASSSSSGTNTGELFF. The CDR3 region has the DNA TGTGCCAGCAGCTCCAGTAGCGGGACGAACACCGGGGAGCTGTTTTTT. Drawing the rest from reference TRBV5-4 and TRBJ2-2, the complete variable domain is ETGVTQSPTHLIKTRGQQVTLRCSSQSGHNTVSWYQQALGQGPQFIFQYYREEENGRGNFPPRFSGLQFPNYSSELNVNALELDDSALYLCASSSSSGTNTGELFFGEGSRLTVL.

V and J are TRBV5-1 and TRBJ1-5; weak D call: TRBD1 (6 bases). V dropped 4 bases and J dropped 2 bases, with 13 bases sitting between them. The CDR3 runs 15 residues. Germline assignment: CDR1 SGHRS and CDR2 YFSETQ. The CDR3 DNA sequence: TGCGCCAGCAGCCTGGACAGTCCTGGCAATCAGCCCCAGCATTTT. It specifies CASSLDSPGNQPQHF.

Of note for this clone: An end of the junction does not agree with germline; a read error may underlie this. V and J are TRBV7-2 and TRBJ1-5; 11 positions agree with TRBD1. CDR1 and CDR2 (germline): SGHTA, FQGNSA. This CDR3 spans 15 amino acids. In nucleotides, the CDR3 is TGTGCCAGCAGCTTGGGGACAGGGGGAGATCAGACCCAGCATTTT. Its protein product is CASSLGTGGDQTQHF.